The clone carrying this TCR beta chain was seen many times. Germline V gene sequence: CDR1 GTSNPN, CDR2 SVGIG (reference sequence). Trimming took off 1 base at V and 5 bases at J, with 11 bases between the two ends. CDR3 size: 13 residues. This entry belongs to a study of regulatory T cells in long-lasting Graves disease. With iRepertoire HTBI primers and Arm-PCR of CDR3 regions, TCR beta libraries were built. Each CDR3 protein gets one entry after TCRdb re-called the multiplex PCR reads with MiXCR. The data contain approximately 540,000 distinct CDR3 sequences, about 11% of them singletons. Time point denoted: newly diagnosed GD, antithyroid drugs for less than 3 months. TCR sequences were obtained from RNA taken from PBMCs. These data were also filed under a second study, of T cells in Graves' hyperthyroidism and ophthalmopathy.

The TCR comes from a woman aged 30 to 39 with Graves disease. The sample here was peripheral blood mononuclear cells (PBMCs), taken at new diagnosis, from a patient treated with antithyroid drugs. This chain uses TRBV30 with TRBJ1-1; unclear D gene. DNA for the CDR3: TGTGCCTGGAGTGGAGATCTTTGGACTGAAGCTTTCTTT. It specifies CAWSGDLWTEAFF.